The T cell receptor (beta chain) described here comes from a study of cytomegalovirus exposure and HLA in healthy donors. Study background: The roughly 110 validation repertoires were produced on the same platform as the 650 to 800 repertoires of the first cohort. This was reported in a later analysis. Study-level points and caveats: In vitro confirmation showed a few CMV-associated chains to be CMV antigen specific. Most TCR sequences proved rare, with some public TCRs found in many donors.

Using immunoSEQ multiplex PCR, the repertoire was profiled, and TCRdb retains in-frame clones only, with some absent. The table shows around 150,000 clones, with roughly 80% occurring only once. There are 15 residues in the CDR3. Looked up from germline, CDR1 is MNHEY and CDR2 is SVGAGI. V shed 4 bases and J 0 bases; nucleotides not matched to a gene: 3. This clone was found once. The antigen is not known. What was sequenced was PBMCs. The TCR originated in a man between 25 and 39 years old in good health and CMV-seropositive. The rearrangement links TRBV6-5 to TRBJ1-1, with 9 positions matching TRBD1. The CDR3, as DNA: TGTGCCAGCAGTTTCACAGGGGGCCTGAACACTGAAGCTTTCTTT. It yields the protein CASSFTGGLNTEAFF.